A single T cell receptor (beta chain) is shown here with its context. Treatment noted: about 20 received Ad26.COV2.S at low or high dose, single or two shots; 5 received placebo; per-sample allocation not given. Vaccine and placebo recipients were sampled on day 63 after the first injection. Here immunoSEQ multiplex PCR was the method, and the copy in TCRdb shows in-frame clones only, minus some. The sample shows about 680,000 clones, 70% to 90% of them seen only once. The CDR3 is made up of 17 amino acids. CDR1 is SGHDT, CDR2 YYEEEE, per germline. The V and J ends lost 4 bases and 2 bases, in that order; junction bases with no gene match: 10. The data derive from a study of Ad26.COV2.S vaccination and SARS-CoV-2 variants.

This chain connects TRBV5-6 to TRBJ2-4; 9 bases map to TRBD1. The sequencing here drew on peripheral blood, taken in a trial of Ad26.COV2.S vaccine versus placebo. The source is a person between 18 and 65 years old who received the Ad26.COV2.S COVID-19 vaccine or a placebo. In nucleotides, the CDR3 is TGTGCCAGCAGCGGCGAAACCGGGACAGGGACCAAAAACATTCAGTACTTC. Translated: CASSGETGTGTKNIQYF.